This is a list of T cell receptor beta chains from one sample in a study of T cell responses to AZD1222 COVID-19 vaccine. Sequencing used immunoSEQ multiplex PCR; TCRdb keeps in-frame clones, though not all of them. The sample records about 170,000 clones, roughly 89% being singletons. The material was peripheral blood, obtained on day 0 of AZD1222 vaccination. These receptors originate from an adult in good health. CDR3s include the opening cysteine and the closing phenylalanine or tryptophan. A D gene is named only where the DNA matches it firmly. Some rows mark clone size as missing; the rest say once, few, many or name a class of expanded clone.

D gene: TRBD2; J gene: TRBJ2-7; V gene: TRBV3-1/TRBV3-2; clone size: .; CDR3 DNA: TGTGCCAGCAGCCAGGGACTAGCGGGAGGGAACGAGCAGTACTTC; CDR3 protein: CASSQGLAGGNEQYF
D gene: TRBD1; J gene: TRBJ1-1; V gene: TRBV18; clone size: .; CDR3 DNA: TGTGCCAGCTCAGCACGACAGGGGATGAACACTGAAGCTTTCTTT; CDR3 protein: CASSARQGMNTEAFF
D gene: .; J gene: TRBJ1-6; V gene: TRBV3-1/TRBV3-2; clone size: .; CDR3 DNA: TGTGCCAGCAGCCCTGGACAGTATAATTCACCCCTCCACTTT; CDR3 protein: CASSPGQYNSPLHF
D gene: .; J gene: TRBJ2-5; V gene: TRBV30; clone size: once; CDR3 DNA: TGTGCCTGGAGTCCTACTGGGGGGGCCCAAGAGACCCAGTACTTC; CDR3 protein: CAWSPTGGAQETQYF
D gene: .; J gene: TRBJ2-2; V gene: TRBV5-6; clone size: .; CDR3 DNA: TGTGCCAGCAACCAAGAGGGTTATCGCACCGGGGAGCTGTTTTTT; CDR3 protein: CASNQEGYRTGELFF
D gene: .; J gene: TRBJ1-2; V gene: TRBV12-3/TRBV12-4; clone size: .; CDR3 DNA: TGTGCCAGCAGTTTAGGATACTATGGCTACACCTTC; CDR3 protein: CASSLGYYGYTF
D gene: .; J gene: TRBJ1-5; V gene: TRBV7-9; clone size: .; CDR3 DNA: TGTGCCAGCAGCTTGAGCTCTGGACCTAATCAGCCCCAGCATTTT; CDR3 protein: CASSLSSGPNQPQHF
D gene: .; J gene: TRBJ2-7; V gene: TRBV7-2; clone size: .; CDR3 DNA: TGTGCCAGCAGCTTATTTAAGGCCTACGAGCAGTACTTC; CDR3 protein: CASSLFKAYEQYF
D gene: .; J gene: TRBJ2-2; V gene: TRBV27; clone size: .; CDR3 DNA: TGTGCCAGCACCGGGCGTCGTCTTGGCACCGGGGAGCTGTTTTTT; CDR3 protein: CASTGRRLGTGELFF
D gene: .; J gene: TRBJ1-2; V gene: TRBV29-1; clone size: .; CDR3 DNA: TGCAGCGCCGACAAGCTGGGGGGCGAGGGGTATGGCTACACCTTC; CDR3 protein: CSADKLGGEGYGYTF
D gene: TRBD1; J gene: TRBJ1-2; V gene: TRBV19; clone size: .; CDR3 DNA: TGTGCCAGTAGCCCCGGGACAGGGGGCGCCTACTATGGCTACACCTTC; CDR3 protein: CASSPGTGGAYYGYTF
D gene: .; J gene: TRBJ2-3; V gene: TRBV7-2; clone size: once; CDR3 DNA: TGTGCCAGCAGCTCATTAGGGACAGATACGCAGTATTTT; CDR3 protein: CASSSLGTDTQYF
D gene: .; J gene: TRBJ2-1; V gene: TRBV5-1; clone size: .; CDR3 DNA: TGCGCCAGCAGCTTGGCATTACCTGAGGACAATGAGCAGTTCTTC; CDR3 protein: CASSLALPEDNEQFF
D gene: TRBD1; J gene: TRBJ1-1; V gene: TRBV7-3; clone size: .; CDR3 DNA: TGTGCCAGCAGCGAGACAGGGGGTAACACTGAAGCTTTCTTT; CDR3 protein: CASSETGGNTEAFF
D gene: .; J gene: TRBJ1-4; V gene: TRBV19; clone size: .; CDR3 DNA: TGTGCCAGCCGGGACACCCGAGGTGAAAAACTGTTTTTT; CDR3 protein: CASRDTRGEKLFF
D gene: .; J gene: TRBJ2-3; V gene: TRBV5-1; clone size: .; CDR3 DNA: TGCGCCAGCAGCTTGGCCATACTAGGGGGCACAGATACGCAGTATTTT; CDR3 protein: CASSLAILGGTDTQYF
D gene: TRBD2; J gene: TRBJ2-1; V gene: TRBV7-7; clone size: .; CDR3 DNA: TGTGCTAGCAGCTTAGCGGGGGGGCCCTACAATGAGCAGTTCTTC; CDR3 protein: CASSLAGGPYNEQFF
D gene: .; J gene: TRBJ2-1; V gene: TRBV11-2; clone size: few; CDR3 DNA: TGTGCCAGCAGCAGTGGACTCTCCTACAATGAGCAGTTCTTC; CDR3 protein: CASSSGLSYNEQFF
D gene: .; J gene: TRBJ1-1; V gene: TRBV19; clone size: .; CDR3 DNA: TGTGCCAGTAGTGAGTTCAGGGAGGCTGAAGCTTTCTTT; CDR3 protein: CASSEFREAEAFF
D gene: .; J gene: TRBJ2-1; V gene: TRBV7-3; clone size: once; CDR3 DNA: TGTGCCAGCAGCTTAAGCGTGCAAAATGAGCAGTTCTTC; CDR3 protein: CASSLSVQNEQFF
D gene: TRBD2; J gene: TRBJ2-1; V gene: TRBV24-1; clone size: .; CDR3 DNA: TGTGCCACCAGTGTCCAGGGAGGGAGGCAGTTCTTC; CDR3 protein: CATSVQGGRQFF
D gene: .; J gene: TRBJ2-2; V gene: TRBV7-2; clone size: .; CDR3 DNA: TGTGCCAGCAGCCCTCGCACAGGTTACGGGGAGCTGTTTTTT; CDR3 protein: CASSPRTGYGELFF
D gene: TRBD1; J gene: TRBJ2-1; V gene: TRBV6-6; clone size: .; CDR3 DNA: TGTGCCAGCAGTTCCCCGGGACAGTTTAACAATGAGCAGTTCTTC; CDR3 protein: CASSSPGQFNNEQFF
D gene: .; J gene: TRBJ2-5; V gene: TRBV18; clone size: .; CDR3 DNA: TGTGCCAGCTCACTAGAACGGGAGACCCAGTACTTC; CDR3 protein: CASSLERETQYF
D gene: .; J gene: TRBJ2-7; V gene: TRBV6-5; clone size: .; CDR3 DNA: TGTGCCAGCAGTTACGGAGGCTCGTTAGAGCAGTACTTC; CDR3 protein: CASSYGGSLEQYF
D gene: .; J gene: TRBJ1-5; V gene: TRBV6-5; clone size: .; CDR3 DNA: TGTGCCAGCAGAGGCCCGGTCCCCCAGCCCCAGCATTTT; CDR3 protein: CASRGPVPQPQHF
D gene: .; J gene: TRBJ2-7; V gene: TRBV6-5; clone size: .; CDR3 DNA: TGTGCCAGCAGCGTCTCCTACGAGCAGTACTTC; CDR3 protein: CASSVSYEQYF
D gene: .; J gene: TRBJ1-5; V gene: TRBV21-1; clone size: .; CDR3 DNA: TGTGCCAGCAGCAAAGAGGCACCTTATAGCAATCAGCCCCAGCATTTT; CDR3 protein: CASSKEAPYSNQPQHF
D gene: .; J gene: TRBJ2-2; V gene: TRBV6-4; clone size: .; CDR3 DNA: TGTGCCAGCAGTCCCTTGGGTCGGTCCGGGGAGCTGTTTTTT; CDR3 protein: CASSPLGRSGELFF
D gene: .; J gene: TRBJ1-3; V gene: TRBV6-1; clone size: once; CDR3 DNA: TGTGCCAGCAGTGATCAGGGTCCTGGAAACACCATATATTTT; CDR3 protein: CASSDQGPGNTIYF
D gene: .; J gene: TRBJ1-2; V gene: TRBV7-3; clone size: .; CDR3 DNA: TGTGCCAGCAGCTTAACGAATAGGGACCGTTTCTACACCTTC; CDR3 protein: CASSLTNRDRFYTF
D gene: .; J gene: TRBJ2-1; V gene: TRBV9; clone size: .; CDR3 DNA: TGTGCCAGCAGCGTTAGCTTCGGCTCCTACAATGAGCAGTTCTTC; CDR3 protein: CASSVSFGSYNEQFF
D gene: .; J gene: TRBJ1-2; V gene: TRBV4-2; clone size: .; CDR3 DNA: TGTGCCAGCAGCCAAGGAATGGACAGCTATGGCTACACCTTC; CDR3 protein: CASSQGMDSYGYTF